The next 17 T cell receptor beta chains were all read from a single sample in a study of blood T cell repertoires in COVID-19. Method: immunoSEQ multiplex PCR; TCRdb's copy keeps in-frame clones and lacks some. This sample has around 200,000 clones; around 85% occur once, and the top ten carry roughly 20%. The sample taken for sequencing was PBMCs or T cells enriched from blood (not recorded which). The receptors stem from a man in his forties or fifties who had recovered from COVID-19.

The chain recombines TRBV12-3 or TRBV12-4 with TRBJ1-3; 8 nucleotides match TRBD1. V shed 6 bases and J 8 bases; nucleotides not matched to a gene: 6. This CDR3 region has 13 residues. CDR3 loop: CASSRDRRDTIYF. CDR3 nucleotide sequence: TGTGCCAGCAGCCGGGACAGGAGGGACACCATATATTTT.

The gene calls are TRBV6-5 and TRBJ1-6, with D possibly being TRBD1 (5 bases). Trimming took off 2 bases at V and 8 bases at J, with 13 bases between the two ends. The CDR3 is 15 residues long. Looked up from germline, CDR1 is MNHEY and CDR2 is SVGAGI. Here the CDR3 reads CASSYEGRWHSPLHF. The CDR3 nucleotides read TGTGCCAGCAGTTACGAGGGGAGGTGGCATTCACCCCTCCACTTT.

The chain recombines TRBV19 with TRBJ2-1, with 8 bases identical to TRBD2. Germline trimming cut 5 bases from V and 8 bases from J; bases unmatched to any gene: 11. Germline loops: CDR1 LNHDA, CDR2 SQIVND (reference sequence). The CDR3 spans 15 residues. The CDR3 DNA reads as TGTGCCAGTAGTCCCTGGGGACTAGTCAGACATGAGCAGTTCTTC. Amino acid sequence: CASSPWGLVRHEQFF.

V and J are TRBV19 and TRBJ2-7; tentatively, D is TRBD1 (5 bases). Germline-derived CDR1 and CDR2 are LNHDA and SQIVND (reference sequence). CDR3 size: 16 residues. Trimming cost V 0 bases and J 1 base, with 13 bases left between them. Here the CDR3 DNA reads TGTGCCAGTAGTATAGATCCTCGACAGATATCCTACGAGCAGTACTTC. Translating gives CASSIDPRQISYEQYF.

This CDR3 reads CAISENSGSYNEQFF. The CDR3 DNA sequence: TGTGCCATCAGTGAGAACTCCGGCTCCTACAATGAGCAGTTCTTC. The genes are TRBV10-3 and TRBJ2-1; D ambiguous. The germline CDR1 and CDR2 sequences are ENHRY and SYGVKD. Deletions cut 2 bases from V and 0 bases from J, with 8 bases between. The CDR3 length is 15 residues.

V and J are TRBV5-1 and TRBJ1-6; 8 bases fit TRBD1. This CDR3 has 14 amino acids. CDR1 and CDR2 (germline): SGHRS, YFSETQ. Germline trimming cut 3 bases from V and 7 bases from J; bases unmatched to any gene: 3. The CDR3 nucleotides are TGCGCCAGCAGCTCCAGGGGGCCCAATTCACCCCTCCACTTT. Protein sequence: CASSSRGPNSPLHF.

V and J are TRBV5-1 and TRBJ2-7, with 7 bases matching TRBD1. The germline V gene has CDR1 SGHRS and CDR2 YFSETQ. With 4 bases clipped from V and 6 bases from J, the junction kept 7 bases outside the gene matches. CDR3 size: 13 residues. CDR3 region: CASSGTTGFEQYF. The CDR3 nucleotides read TGCGCCAGCAGCGGAACGACAGGGTTCGAGCAGTACTTC.

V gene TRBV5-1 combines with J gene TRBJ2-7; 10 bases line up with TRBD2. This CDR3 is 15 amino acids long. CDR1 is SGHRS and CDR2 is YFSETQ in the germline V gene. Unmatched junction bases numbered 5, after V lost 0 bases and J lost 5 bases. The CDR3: CASSLGLAGDNEQYF. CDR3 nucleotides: TGCGCCAGCAGCTTGGGCCTAGCGGGAGATAACGAGCAGTACTTC.

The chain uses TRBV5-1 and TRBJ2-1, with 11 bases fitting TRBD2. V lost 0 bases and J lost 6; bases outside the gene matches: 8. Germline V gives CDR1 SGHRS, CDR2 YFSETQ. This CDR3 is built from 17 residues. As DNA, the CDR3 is TGCGCCAGCAGCTTGGCCACGCTAGCGGGAGGTATCAATGAGCAGTTCTTC. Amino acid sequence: CASSLATLAGGINEQFF.

The DNA of the CDR3 is TGTGCCAGCAGCTCGGGTGGGGACTTTTATCTCCATGGCTACACCTTC. Translating it yields CASSSGGDFYLHGYTF. The rearrangement uses TRBV7-9 and TRBJ1-2; D might be TRBD1 (5 bases). Trimming left V 4 bases short and J 6 bases short, with 21 bases between. CDR3 length: 16 residues. The germline gives CDR1 SEHNR, CDR2 FQNEAQ (reference sequence).

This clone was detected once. The CDR3: CASRVTSATQYF. DNA of the CDR3: TGTGCCAGCAGGGTTACTAGCGCGACGCAGTATTTT. The chain is built from TRBV2 and TRBJ2-3; 7 bases agree with TRBD2. Germline V gene data show CDR1 as SNHLY and CDR2 as FYNNEI. This CDR3 has 12 amino acids. V trimming: 6 bases; J trimming: 9 bases; junction bases outside the gene matches: 6.

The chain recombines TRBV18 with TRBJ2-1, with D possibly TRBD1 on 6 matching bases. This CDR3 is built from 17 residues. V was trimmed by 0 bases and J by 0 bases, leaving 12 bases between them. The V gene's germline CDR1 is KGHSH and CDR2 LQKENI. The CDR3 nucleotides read TGTGCCAGCTCACCACCCACAGGGCCGAGCTCCTACAATGAGCAGTTCTTC. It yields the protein CASSPPTGPSSYNEQFF. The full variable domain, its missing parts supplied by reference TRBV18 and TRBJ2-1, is NAGVMQNPRHLVRRRGQEARLRCSPMKGHSHVYWYRQLPEEGLKFMVYLQKENIIDESGMPKERFSAEFPKEGPSILRIQQVVRGDSAAYFCASSPPTGPSSYNEQFFGPGTRLTVL.

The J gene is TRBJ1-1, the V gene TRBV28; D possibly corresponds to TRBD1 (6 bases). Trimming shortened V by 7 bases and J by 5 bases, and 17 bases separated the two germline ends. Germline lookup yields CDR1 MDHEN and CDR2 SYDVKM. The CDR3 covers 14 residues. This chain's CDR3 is CASNTQGLQTEAFF. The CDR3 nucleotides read TGTGCCAGCAATACACAGGGTTTACAGACTGAAGCTTTCTTT. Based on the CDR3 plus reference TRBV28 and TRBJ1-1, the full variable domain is DVKVTQSSRYLVKRTGEKVFLECVQDMDHENMFWYRQDPGLGLRLIYFSYDVKMKEKGDIPEGYSVSREKKERFSLILESASTNQTSMYLCASNTQGLQTEAFFGQGTRLTVV.

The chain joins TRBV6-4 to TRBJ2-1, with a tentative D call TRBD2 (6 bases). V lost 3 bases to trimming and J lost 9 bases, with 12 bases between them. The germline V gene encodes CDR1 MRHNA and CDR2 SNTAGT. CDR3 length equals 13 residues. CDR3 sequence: CASSENGRGEQFF. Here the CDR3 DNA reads TGTGCCAGCAGTGAGAACGGGAGAGGTGAGCAGTTCTTC.

The CDR3 bases are TGTGCCAGCAGTTCAAACCGGGACAGGGGGGTAGAGACCCAGTACTTC. The encoded protein is CASSSNRDRGVETQYF. The gene calls are TRBV28 and TRBJ2-5; 11 nucleotides match TRBD1. Germline V gives CDR1 MDHEN, CDR2 SYDVKM. V trimming: 4 bases; J trimming: 4 bases; junction bases outside the gene matches: 8. The CDR3 is 16 residues long.

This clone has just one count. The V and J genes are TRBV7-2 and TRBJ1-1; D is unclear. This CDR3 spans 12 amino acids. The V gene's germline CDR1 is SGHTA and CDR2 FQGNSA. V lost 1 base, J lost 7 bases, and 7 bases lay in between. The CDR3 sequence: CASSLDGIEAFF. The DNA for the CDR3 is TGTGCCAGCAGCTTAGATGGCATTGAAGCTTTCTTT.

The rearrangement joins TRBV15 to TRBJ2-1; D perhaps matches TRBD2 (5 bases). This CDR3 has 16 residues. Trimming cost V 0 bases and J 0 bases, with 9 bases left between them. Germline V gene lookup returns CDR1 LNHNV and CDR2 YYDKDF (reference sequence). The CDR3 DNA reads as TGTGCCACCAGCAGAGAGCGGGTTAGCTCCTACAATGAGCAGTTCTTC. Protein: CATSRERVSSYNEQFF.